This T cell receptor (beta chain) emerged from a study of blood T cell repertoires in COVID-19. Looking at the study overall: The study drew acute and convalescent COVID-19 samples from the United States, Italy and Spain. Sources were T cells, B-cell-depleted T cells, or PBMCs; the material itself was cDNA or gDNA.

Germline V gene lookup returns CDR1 WNHNN and CDR2 SYGVQD (reference sequence). Losses at the gene ends were 5 bases for V and 4 bases for J; bases not matched to a gene: 8. There are 16 residues in the CDR3. Study processing details: Reference gene primer amplification gave estimated nucleated cell counts. The assay was immunoSEQ multiplex PCR, and TCRdb's table has in-frame clones only and misses some. Clone size and the V and J calls come from that table; the DNA yielded D and trimming. The sample shows fewer than 300,000 clones, 80% to 90% of them seen only once. Material: peripheral blood. This sequence joins TRBV10-1 and TRBJ2-2; 9 bases fit TRBD1. This clonotype was sampled from a man aged 30-40 years with acute or convalescent COVID-19. The CDR3 bases are TGCGCCAGCAGTTCCGGGACAGGGAGGGGCACCGGGGAGCTGTTTTTT. Translating gives CASSSGTGRGTGELFF.